The rows below give T cell receptor beta chains drawn from one sample of a study of cytomegalovirus exposure and HLA in healthy donors. Libraries were prepared by immunoSEQ multiplex PCR; TCRdb keeps only in-frame clonotypes and omits some of them. This sample yields tens of thousands of clones, of which around 72% are seen a single time; about 22% belongs to the top ten. The source material was PBMCs. Source of these receptors: a woman aged 50 to 65 in good health and CMV-seropositive. The CDR3 runs from the conserved cysteine through the conserved F or W. The D gene is left open where the match is weak. The size of a clone is reported for some rows only, either as once, few or many, or as a class for expanded clones.

clone_size: -; d_call: -; v_call: TRBV9; j_call: TRBJ2-3; cdr3_aa: CASSVRGTDTQYF; cdr3_nt: TGTGCCAGCAGCGTCAGGGGAACAGATACGCAGTATTTT
clone_size: few; d_call: TRBD2; v_call: TRBV6-4; j_call: TRBJ2-3; cdr3_aa: CASSEIAGGTDTQYF; cdr3_nt: TGTGCCAGCAGTGAAATAGCGGGAGGCACAGATACGCAGTATTTT
clone_size: -; d_call: TRBD1; v_call: TRBV30; j_call: TRBJ1-6; cdr3_aa: CAWVPDRGRVPLHF; cdr3_nt: TGTGCCTGGGTTCCAGACAGGGGGCGCGTCCCCCTCCACTTT
clone_size: -; d_call: -; v_call: TRBV29-1; j_call: TRBJ2-7; cdr3_aa: CSAEGQSLKQYF; cdr3_nt: TGCAGCGCTGAAGGACAGTCCCTCAAGCAGTACTTC
clone_size: -; d_call: TRBD2; v_call: TRBV2; j_call: TRBJ2-5; cdr3_aa: CASSPTSGGGETQYF; cdr3_nt: TGTGCCAGCAGTCCTACTAGCGGGGGAGGAGAGACCCAGTACTTC
clone_size: -; d_call: -; v_call: TRBV29-1; j_call: TRBJ2-7; cdr3_aa: CSVDGTPPSYEQYF; cdr3_nt: TGCAGCGTTGATGGGACACCCCCCTCCTACGAGCAGTACTTC
clone_size: -; d_call: TRBD2; v_call: TRBV6-4; j_call: TRBJ2-3; cdr3_aa: CASSPRRGDTQYF; cdr3_nt: TGTGCCAGTTCCCCTCGGCGGGGGGATACGCAGTATTTT
clone_size: -; d_call: -; v_call: TRBV2; j_call: TRBJ2-7; cdr3_aa: CANSNHPPLPYEQYF; cdr3_nt: TGTGCCAACTCCAACCACCCCCCTCTTCCCTACGAGCAGTACTTC
clone_size: -; d_call: TRBD2; v_call: TRBV5-4; j_call: TRBJ2-7; cdr3_aa: CASTVGGSGSYEQYF; cdr3_nt: TGTGCCAGCACTGTGGGAGGGTCAGGCTCCTACGAGCAGTACTTC
clone_size: -; d_call: TRBD2; v_call: TRBV7-2; j_call: TRBJ2-4; cdr3_aa: CASSLIPTSGRNIQYF; cdr3_nt: TGTGCCAGCAGCTTGATCCCTACTAGCGGGAGAAACATTCAGTACTTC
clone_size: -; d_call: -; v_call: TRBV9; j_call: TRBJ2-1; cdr3_aa: CASSPEEGTYNEQLF; cdr3_nt: TGTGCCAGCAGCCCGGAGGAGGGGACCTACAATGAGCAGCTCTTC
clone_size: -; d_call: TRBD1; v_call: TRBV6-6; j_call: TRBJ1-5; cdr3_aa: CASSSDRGQPQHF; cdr3_nt: TGTGCCAGCAGCTCGGACAGGGGCCAGCCCCAGCATTTT
clone_size: -; d_call: -; v_call: TRBV30; j_call: TRBJ1-1; cdr3_aa: CAWSPFSGGTEAFF; cdr3_nt: TGTGCCTGGAGTCCCTTCTCGGGTGGCACTGAAGCTTTCTTT
clone_size: -; d_call: -; v_call: TRBV4-3; j_call: TRBJ2-7; cdr3_aa: CASSQEQSAYEQYF; cdr3_nt: TGCGCCAGCAGCCAAGAACAGTCGGCCTACGAGCAGTACTTC
clone_size: -; d_call: TRBD1; v_call: TRBV29-1; j_call: TRBJ2-7; cdr3_aa: CSVSPGVKGAAYEQYF; cdr3_nt: TGCAGCGTGTCCCCGGGTGTAAAGGGGGCTGCCTACGAGCAGTACTTC
clone_size: -; d_call: -; v_call: TRBV28; j_call: TRBJ1-5; cdr3_aa: CASSKMGGSYNQPQHF; cdr3_nt: TGTGCCAGCAGTAAGATGGGGGGATCTTACAATCAGCCCCAGCATTTT
clone_size: -; d_call: TRBD2; v_call: TRBV7-9; j_call: TRBJ2-7; cdr3_aa: CASSPSSGSTYEQYF; cdr3_nt: TGTGCCAGCAGCCCATCAAGCGGGAGTACCTACGAGCAGTACTTC
clone_size: once; d_call: -; v_call: TRBV18; j_call: TRBJ2-5; cdr3_aa: CASSLAGRGETQYF; cdr3_nt: TGTGCCAGCTCACTTGCGGGGCGCGGGGAGACCCAGTACTTC
clone_size: few; d_call: TRBD2; v_call: TRBV18; j_call: TRBJ2-5; cdr3_aa: CASSPKTSGDQETQYF; cdr3_nt: TGTGCCAGCTCACCAAAGACTAGCGGGGACCAAGAGACCCAGTACTTC
clone_size: -; d_call: -; v_call: TRBV25-1; j_call: TRBJ2-1; cdr3_aa: CASQGWVWGDEQFF; cdr3_nt: TGTGCCAGCCAGGGCTGGGTTTGGGGGGATGAGCAGTTCTTC
clone_size: -; d_call: -; v_call: TRBV9; j_call: TRBJ2-1; cdr3_aa: CASSVGFSGSGYNEQFF; cdr3_nt: TGTGCCAGCAGCGTAGGGTTCAGTGGGAGTGGCTACAATGAGCAGTTCTTC
clone_size: few; d_call: -; v_call: TRBV19; j_call: TRBJ1-2; cdr3_aa: CASSMGMRATYGYTF; cdr3_nt: TGTGCCAGTAGTATGGGCATGAGGGCGACCTATGGCTACACCTTC
clone_size: -; d_call: TRBD2; v_call: TRBV18; j_call: TRBJ2-2; cdr3_aa: CASSPRAGENTGELFF; cdr3_nt: TGTGCCAGCTCACCCAGGGCGGGGGAGAACACCGGGGAGCTGTTTTTT
clone_size: -; d_call: TRBD2; v_call: TRBV5-4; j_call: TRBJ2-2; cdr3_aa: CASSSREGHTGELFF; cdr3_nt: TGTGCCAGCAGTAGTCGGGAGGGCCACACCGGGGAGCTGTTTTTT
clone_size: once; d_call: -; v_call: TRBV4-2; j_call: TRBJ1-2; cdr3_aa: CASQLRRAGGGFGNGYTF; cdr3_nt: -
clone_size: -; d_call: TRBD1; v_call: TRBV14; j_call: TRBJ2-1; cdr3_aa: CASNSRGQGASEQFF; cdr3_nt: TGTGCCAGCAATTCCCGGGGACAGGGGGCAAGTGAGCAGTTCTTC
clone_size: -; d_call: TRBD1; v_call: TRBV7-9; j_call: TRBJ1-5; cdr3_aa: CASSLEEGAADQPQHF; cdr3_nt: TGTGCCAGCAGCTTAGAGGAGGGGGCGGCTGATCAGCCCCAGCATTTT
clone_size: -; d_call: -; v_call: TRBV21-1; j_call: TRBJ2-2; cdr3_aa: CASSTFRGLAGITGELFF; cdr3_nt: TGTGCCAGCAGCACCTTCAGGGGACTAGCGGGAATCACCGGGGAGCTGTTTTTT
clone_size: -; d_call: -; v_call: TRBV21-1; j_call: TRBJ2-7; cdr3_aa: CARRQGAREQYF; cdr3_nt: TGTGCCAGAAGACAGGGGGCGCGGGAGCAGTACTTC
clone_size: -; d_call: -; v_call: TRBV28; j_call: TRBJ1-5; cdr3_aa: CASRGSNQPQHF; cdr3_nt: TGTGCCAGCCGGGGTAGCAATCAGCCCCAGCATTTT
clone_size: -; d_call: -; v_call: TRBV5-6; j_call: TRBJ1-5; cdr3_aa: CASSLTGRNQPQHF; cdr3_nt: TGTGCCAGCAGCTTGACAGGGCGAAATCAGCCCCAGCATTTT
clone_size: -; d_call: TRBD1; v_call: TRBV2; j_call: TRBJ1-2; cdr3_aa: CASSERGQGLGYTF; cdr3_nt: TGTGCCAGCAGTGAAAGGGGACAGGGGCTTGGCTACACCTTC
clone_size: -; d_call: -; v_call: TRBV19; j_call: TRBJ1-4; cdr3_aa: CASSIATGGGEKLFF; cdr3_nt: TGTGCCAGTAGTATAGCGACAGGCGGGGGAGAAAAACTGTTTTTT
clone_size: -; d_call: -; v_call: TRBV28; j_call: TRBJ1-5; cdr3_aa: CASSGPANQPQHF; cdr3_nt: TGTGCCAGCAGTGGGCCGGCTAATCAGCCCCAGCATTTT
clone_size: -; d_call: TRBD1; v_call: TRBV4-3; j_call: TRBJ1-2; cdr3_aa: CASSQDLGSGTGVAGTF; cdr3_nt: TGCGCCAGCAGCCAAGATTTGGGGAGCGGGACAGGGGTTGCGGGCACCTTC
clone_size: -; d_call: TRBD1; v_call: TRBV15; j_call: TRBJ2-7; cdr3_aa: CATSRDLGQGIHEQYF; cdr3_nt: TGTGCCACCAGCAGAGATCTGGGACAGGGGATCCACGAGCAGTACTTC
clone_size: -; d_call: -; v_call: TRBV4-1; j_call: TRBJ1-1; cdr3_aa: CASRVTGNTEAFF; cdr3_nt: TGCGCCAGCAGGGTAACAGGGAACACTGAAGCTTTCTTT
clone_size: -; d_call: -; v_call: TRBV10-3; j_call: TRBJ2-1; cdr3_aa: CAISTSGTFHNEQFF; cdr3_nt: TGTGCCATCAGTACTTCCGGGACTTTTCACAATGAGCAGTTCTTC
clone_size: few; d_call: -; v_call: TRBV28; j_call: TRBJ1-5; cdr3_aa: CASRVGANQPQHF; cdr3_nt: TGTGCCAGCAGGGTGGGGGCGAATCAGCCCCAGCATTTT
clone_size: few; d_call: TRBD1; v_call: TRBV6-5; j_call: TRBJ1-4; cdr3_aa: CASSYGQGARGEKLFF; cdr3_nt: TGTGCCAGCAGTTACGGCCAGGGGGCGCGGGGTGAAAAACTGTTTTTT
clone_size: -; d_call: -; v_call: TRBV19; j_call: TRBJ2-3; cdr3_aa: CASSILLTSTDTQYF; cdr3_nt: TGTGCCAGTAGTATATTACTTACTAGCACAGATACGCAGTATTTT
clone_size: -; d_call: -; v_call: TRBV20-1; j_call: TRBJ2-5; cdr3_aa: CSAPPAETQYF; cdr3_nt: TGCAGTGCCCCCCCTGCGGAGACCCAGTACTTC
clone_size: -; d_call: TRBD2; v_call: TRBV5-1; j_call: TRBJ2-3; cdr3_aa: CASSLVPAGTRTDTQYF; cdr3_nt: TGCGCCAGCAGCTTGGTGCCAGCGGGGACTCGTACAGATACGCAGTATTTT